This TCR beta chain is from a study of OX40 agonist ivuxolimab in advanced cancers. Looking at the study overall: Ivuxolimab, which targeted the costimulatory receptor OX40 (CD134), was an agonistic, fully human IgG2 monoclonal antibody. Intravenous ivuxolimab was administered to patients every 2 weeks at six dose levels: 0.01, 0.1, 0.3, 1.5, 3 and 10 mg/kg. Among the 52 dose-escalation patients, about 19 had hepatocellular carcinoma, roughly 15 melanoma, 9 renal cell carcinoma and 9 head and neck cancer. A male proportion of roughly 80% and a mean age of about 60 years, ranging from 23 to 79, were recorded for the dose-escalation cohort. Patients were allowed to have had prior anti-PD-1, anti-PD-L1 or anti-CTLA-4 therapy, and 30% to 40% of the dose-escalation patients had been treated with checkpoint inhibitors. Partial responses were achieved by three dose-escalation patients, of whom one had hepatocellular carcinoma and two had cutaneous melanoma. The point of sequencing TCRbeta in the periphery was to test whether ivuxolimab changed TCR sequence diversity and drove clonal T-cell expansion. The monotherapy dose-escalation portion (N ≈ 52 patients) of the phase I ivuxolimab trial is reported in the paper.

On this clone itself: It has no known antigen specificity. Base qualities are missing; no much larger clone stands one base away.

Patients with a history of autoimmune disease or receiving systemic immunosuppression were excluded from the trial. In every dose cohort, peripheral blood was drawn for TCR sequencing at baseline, cycle 4 day 1, and cycle 7 day 1. The samples were taken from a phase I, first-in-human, multicenter, open-label dose-escalation trial of ivuxolimab. Adults with locally advanced or metastatic melanoma, renal cell, hepatocellular, or head and neck squamous cell carcinoma were enrolled in the trial. Before TCR sequencing, CD4+ T cells and CD8+ T cells from peripheral blood were sorted into separate populations. Genomic DNA was isolated from the sorted cells so that the TCRbeta CDR3 region could be sequenced. The immunoSEQ Assay was used to sequence the TCRbeta CDR3 regions. TCRdb re-hosts the immuneACCESS table, in-frame sequences only. Its copies lack some clones; in the studies checked, an unresolved V gene accounts for under half of them, and the cause for the rest is not known. Here the sample has tens of thousands of clones; approximately 80% occur a single time. Roughly a quarter of the sample belongs to the ten largest clones.

CDR1 and CDR2 (KGHSH, LQKENI) derive from the germline V gene. The CDR3 contains 17 residues, cysteine and phenylalanine counted. The DNA shown is the 51-base CDR3, in frame from base 1. V was cut back by 3 bases and J by 1 base, leaving a gap of 18 bases between them. Here is what the overall study found, with its caveats: The antigen specificity of the clonally expanded peripheral T cells was not determined. Low levels of normalized T-cell clonal expansion were also shown by some nonresponding patients. At doses of 0.1 to 3.0 mg/kg, clonal expansion of both CD4+ and CD8+ T cells in blood was seen between baseline and week 6. In partial responders in the 0.1-3.0 mg/kg groups, normalized peripheral clonal expansion was found to be among the lowest, especially among CD8+ T cells. On average, CD8+ T cells showed more expanded clones than CD4+ T cells after ivuxolimab.

This chain is built from TRBV18 and TRBJ2-5; the D gene assignment is ambiguous. The TCR originated in an adult with an advanced solid tumor such as melanoma, head and neck, liver or kidney cancer. The specimen was CD4+ or CD8+ T cells sorted from blood, collected in a trial of the OX40 agonist ivuxolimab. The nucleotides are TGTGCCAGCTCACCCCCCGGCGTGTCGAAGGGCCAAGAGACCCAGTACTTC. It translates as CASSPPGVSKGQETQYF. Full variable domain (CDR3 extended with the reference TRBV18 and TRBJ2-5 proteins): NAGVMQNPRHLVRRRGQEARLRCSPMKGHSHVYWYRQLPEEGLKFMVYLQKENIIDESGMPKERFSAEFPKEGPSILRIQQVVRGDSAAYFCASSPPGVSKGQETQYFGPGTRLLVL.